The 8 T cell receptor beta chains listed next were all sequenced from one sample in a study of glioma-infiltrating T cells after dendritic cell vaccination. Documented time point: after dendritic cell vaccination, including at tumor progression/relapse. This table comes from immunoSEQ multiplex PCR, and its TCRdb copy is limited to in-frame clones, with some not included. The data contain roughly 100,000 clones, roughly four fifths of them singletons. The source material was blood, sampled after dendritic cell vaccination. The origin of the receptors is a human donor with glioblastoma.

This clone was seen a handful of times. Additional DNA sequences in this sample encode the identical CDR3. The chain recombines TRBV18 with TRBJ1-5; 8 nucleotides match TRBD1. Unmatched junction bases numbered 3, after V lost 3 bases and J lost 2 bases. From germline, CDR1 is KGHSH and CDR2 LQKENI. The CDR3 spans 15 residues. The CDR3 region is CASSPDRGGNQPQHF. The CDR3 DNA sequence: TGTGCCAGCTCACCCGACAGGGGTGGCAATCAGCCCCAGCATTTT.

This chain joins TRBV27 and TRBJ2-6; no clear D gene. CDR1 and CDR2 from the germline V gene are MNHEY and SMNVEV (reference sequence). Trimming took 2 bases from V and 0 from J, leaving 2 bases between them. The CDR3 sequence is 14 residues long. CDR3 sequence: CASSLRSGANVLTF. The CDR3 DNA follows: TGTGCCAGCAGTTTACGCTCTGGGGCCAACGTCCTGACTTTC.

This chain joins TRBV7-2 and TRBJ2-5, with 7 bases identical to TRBD2. The CDR3 sequence is 14 residues long. V lost 4 bases to trimming and J lost 5 bases; unmatched junction nucleotides: 7. The germline CDR1 and CDR2 sequences are SGHTA and FQGNSA. DNA for the CDR3: TGTGCCAGCAGCTGGGGGGGGGAGGGGGAGACCCAGTACTTC. It encodes CASSWGGEGETQYF.

This clone was detected a few times. The chain joins TRBV6-1 to TRBJ2-7; 12 nucleotides match TRBD2. This CDR3 has 15 amino acids. With V trimmed by 5 bases and J by 2 bases, 4 bases remained unmatched. The V gene's germline CDR1 is MNHNS and CDR2 SASEGT. Here the CDR3 reads CASSTTSGGPYEQYF. The CDR3 DNA reads TGTGCCAGCAGTACTACTAGCGGGGGGCCCTACGAGCAGTACTTC.

The V call is TRBV6-1, the J call TRBJ1-1; D might be TRBD1 (6 bases). Trimming stripped 5 bases from V and 0 bases from J, with 13 bases between. The CDR3 has 15 amino acids. In germline, CDR1 is MNHNS, CDR2 SASEGT. DNA for the CDR3: TGTGCCAGCAGTCCACCGGGACACATGAACACTGAAGCTTTCTTT. Translated, it gives CASSPPGHMNTEAFF.

The CDR3 bases are TGTGCCAGCAGTGATGGGGCAGGGGAATACAATGAGCAGTTCTTC. Translation: CASSDGAGEYNEQFF. V usage is TRBV25-1 and J usage is TRBJ2-1; tentative D call: TRBD1 (6 bases). The V and J ends lost 3 bases and 4 bases respectively, with 13 bases between them. The CDR3 has 15 amino acids. Germline CDR1 is MGHDK and CDR2 is SYGVNS. The full variable domain, in which reference TRBV25-1 and TRBJ2-1 provide the parts outside the CDR3, is EADIYQTPRYLVIGTGKKITLECSQTMGHDKMYWYQQDPGMELHLIHYSYGVNSTEKGDLSSESTVSRIRTEHFPLTLESARPSHTSQYLCASSDGAGEYNEQFFGPGTRLTVL.

The rearrangement links TRBV6-6 to TRBJ1-5; 7 bases line up with TRBD1. The CDR3 runs 13 residues. Trimming took 5 bases from V and 4 from J; bases not matched to a gene: 2. Germline V gene sequence: CDR1 MNHNY, CDR2 SVGAGI (reference sequence). The CDR3 nucleotides read TGTGCCAGCAGTCAACAGGGGAATCAGCCCCAGCATTTT. Its protein is CASSQQGNQPQHF.

The rearrangement joins TRBV19 to TRBJ1-1; D might be TRBD1 (5 bases). The CDR3 consists of 13 residues. Germline-derived CDR1 and CDR2 are LNHDA and SQIVND (reference sequence). The germline V and J ends were trimmed by 3 bases and 3 bases, with 8 bases remaining between them. The CDR3 loop reads CASSMGPDTEAFF. DNA of the CDR3: TGTGCCAGTAGTATGGGGCCAGACACTGAAGCTTTCTTT.